This TCR beta chain was identified in a study of somatic mutations in cytotoxic T cells in rheumatoid arthritis. About the research overall: Flow sorting yielded some V beta antibody-stained T-cell populations at nearly 100% purity, among them V beta1+ cells sequenced for TCRB.

The CDR3 contains 15 residues. Trimming removed 5 bases from V and 6 bases from J; junction bases left unmatched: 12. CDR1 SGHVS and CDR2 FNYEAQ come from the germline V gene. Per the original data handling: Some patient CD8+ clones were larger than 1%, and these rarely matched published virus-specific TCRB sequences. TCRdb's copy holds only in-frame clones and misses some; the assay was immunoSEQ multiplex PCR. For V, J and clone size, that table is used; D and trimming come from the DNA. The sample includes 20,000 or so clones, more than 65% of them seen just once. Sequencing was carried out using CD8+ T cells sorted from blood. The rearrangement joins TRBV7-6 to TRBJ1-1; TRBD1 agrees at 7 bases. This sequence originates from an adult with rheumatoid arthritis. Here the CDR3 reads CASSPGTAIYPEAFF. The CDR3 DNA sequence: TGTGCCAGCAGCCCTGGGACAGCAATCTACCCTGAAGCTTTCTTT. The whole variable domain, remainder taken from reference TRBV7-6 and TRBJ1-1, is GAGVSQSPRYKVTKRGQDVALRCDPISGHVSLYWYRQALGQGPEFLTYFNYEAQQDKSGLPNDRFSAERPEGSISTLTIQRTEQRDSAMYRCASSPGTAIYPEAFFGQGTRLTVV.